The 21 T cell receptor beta chains below all came from one sample that was sequenced in a study of blood T cell repertoires in COVID-19. The table came from immunoSEQ multiplex PCR; TCRdb's copy has only in-frame clones and leaves some out. Of about 120,000 clones listed, 55% to 75% are singletons. Specimen: peripheral blood. These TCRs come from a woman aged 70 to 79 with acute or convalescent COVID-19.

The rearrangement links TRBV11-2 to TRBJ1-1; 8 nucleotides match TRBD1. The CDR3 contains 15 residues. Looked up from germline, CDR1 is SGHAT and CDR2 is FQNNGV. The V and J ends lost 5 bases and 0 bases, in that order; junction bases with no gene match: 5. CDR3 DNA: TGTGCCAGCAGCCGACAGGGGTCCTTGAACACTGAAGCTTTCTTT. It encodes CASSRQGSLNTEAFF.

The rearrangement uses TRBV29-1 and TRBJ2-7, with a possible D match to TRBD1 (5 bases). The CDR3 length is 11 residues. Germline values: CDR1 SQVTM, CDR2 ANQGSEA. Trimming took off 6 bases at V and 3 bases at J, with 9 bases between the two ends. The CDR3 region is CSVETDYEQYF. DNA of the CDR3: TGCAGCGTAGAGACAGACTACGAGCAGTACTTC.

The chain couples TRBV18 to TRBJ1-1; 7 bases match TRBD1. Germline V CDR1 and CDR2: KGHSH, LQKENI. This CDR3 has 15 amino acids. With 3 bases clipped from V and 0 bases from J, the junction kept 4 bases outside the gene matches. CDR3 sequence (DNA): TGTGCCAGCTCACCCGGGACAGCCATGAACACTGAAGCTTTCTTT. The encoded protein is CASSPGTAMNTEAFF.

This clone occurred a few times. The CDR3 loop reads CASSFLGQTNTEAFF. CDR3 coding DNA: TGTGCCAGCAGCTTTCTGGGACAGACGAACACTGAAGCTTTCTTT. This sequence joins TRBV5-6 and TRBJ1-1; TRBD1 matches 7 bases. This CDR3 spans 15 amino acids. Looked up from germline, CDR1 is SGHDT and CDR2 is YYEEEE. Trimming took 2 bases from V and 1 from J; bases not matched to a gene: 5.

This clone came up once. This rearrangement joins TRBV6-2 or TRBV6-3 to TRBJ2-1, with TRBD2 identical over 15 bases. Germline V lookup: CDR1 MNHEY, CDR2 SVGEGT. The trim removed 5 bases at V and 4 bases at J, leaving 3 bases unmatched. CDR3 size: 16 residues. This CDR3 is CASSGLAGGSYNEQFF. In nucleotides, the CDR3 is TGTGCCAGCAGTGGACTAGCGGGAGGGTCTTACAATGAGCAGTTCTTC.

This clone was recorded many times. This chain joins TRBV14 and TRBJ2-7, with D hard to call. The CDR3 loop spans 12 amino acids. Germline values: CDR1 SGHDN, CDR2 FVKESK. The V gene lost 2 bases and the J gene lost 2 bases, with 4 bases spanning the gap. DNA of the CDR3: TGTGCCAGCAGCCAATCAACCTACGAGCAGTACTTC. This codes for CASSQSTYEQYF.

The CDR3 DNA reads as TGTGCCAGTAGGGCGGGAGATACCTACAATGAGCAGTTCTTC. It is translated as CASRAGDTYNEQFF. The chain employs TRBV19 and TRBJ2-1; 7 nucleotides agree with TRBD2. CDR1 is LNHDA, CDR2 SQIVND, per germline (reference sequence). The J segment lost 2 bases and the V segment lost 6 bases, leaving 4 bases of the junction unmatched. There are 14 residues in the CDR3. The full variable domain, rest sourced from reference TRBV19 and TRBJ2-1, is DGGITQSPKYLFRKEGQNVTLSCEQNLNHDAMYWYRQDPGQGLRLIYYSQIVNDFQKGDIAEGYSVSREKKESFPLTVTSAQKNPTAFYLCASRAGDTYNEQFFGPGTRLTVL.

This chain links TRBV29-1 with TRBJ2-2; perhaps TRBD1 as D (5 bases). The V and J ends lost 3 bases and 2 bases respectively, with 10 bases between them. This CDR3 spans 14 amino acids. CDR1 is SQVTM and CDR2 is ANQGSEA in the germline V gene. The CDR3 DNA is TGCAGCGTTGATTGGCAGGGAAACACCGGGGAGCTGTTTTTT. Protein: CSVDWQGNTGELFF.

This clone has a handful of counts. The chain uses TRBV6-5 and TRBJ2-2; 7 bases agree with TRBD1. The CDR3 sequence is 12 residues long. J lost 5 bases, V lost 6 bases, and 0 bases had no gene match. The germline V gene encodes CDR1 MNHEY and CDR2 SVGAGI. The CDR3 coding sequence is TGTGCCAGCAGGGACAGGACCGGGGAGCTGTTTTTT. Translation: CASRDRTGELFF.

This clone was seen only a few times. Here the CDR3 DNA reads TGTGCCAGCAGGGAGCACAACCTCCCGACAGGGTGGACGGATGGCTACACCTTC. Its translation: CASREHNLPTGWTDGYTF. The chain is built from TRBV2 and TRBJ1-2, with TRBD1 identical over 7 bases. The CDR3 sequence is 18 residues long. The germline gives CDR1 SNHLY, CDR2 FYNNEI. Unmatched junction bases numbered 22, after V lost 6 bases and J lost 6 bases.

The V gene is TRBV5-5, the J gene TRBJ2-7, with 10 bases lining up with TRBD1. Trimming took 1 base from V and 4 from J; bases not matched to a gene: 5. Germline lookup yields CDR1 SGHKS and CDR2 YYEKEE (reference sequence). The CDR3 length is 15 residues. The CDR3 loop reads CASSLWTGGRYEQYF. CDR3 in DNA: TGTGCCAGCAGCTTGTGGACAGGGGGTCGGTACGAGCAGTACTTC.

This clone was found a few times. The J gene is TRBJ2-1, the V gene TRBV7-8; possibly TRBD1 for D (5 bases). V dropped 2 bases and J dropped 3 bases, with 14 bases sitting between them. This CDR3 region has 16 residues. Germline CDR1 reads SGHVS; CDR2 reads FQNEAQ. CDR3 region: CASSLLRGLYYNEQFF. The CDR3 nucleotides read TGTGCCAGCAGCTTATTAAGGGGTCTTTACTACAATGAGCAGTTCTTC.

V gene TRBV28 combines with J gene TRBJ1-2; D call uncertain. CDR1 is MDHEN and CDR2 is SYDVKM in the germline V gene. The CDR3 has 11 residues. Trimming cost V 8 bases and J 6 bases, with 10 bases left between them. The DNA for the CDR3 is TGTGCCAGCCTATATTCCCATGGCTACACCTTC. Encoded protein: CASLYSHGYTF.

The chain joins TRBV6-5 to TRBJ1-2; weak D call: TRBD1 (6 bases). CDR1 is MNHEY, CDR2 SVGAGI, per germline. V lost 2 bases and J lost 6, with 16 bases in between. This CDR3 is built from 15 residues. The CDR3 nucleotides are TGTGCCAGCAGTTACGCGTCAGGGGCGCGAAATGGCTACACCTTC. This encodes CASSYASGARNGYTF.

The chain carries TRBV2 and TRBJ2-1; TRBD2 agrees at 10 bases. The CDR3 is made up of 15 amino acids. Germline values: CDR1 SNHLY, CDR2 FYNNEI. V shed 4 bases, J shed 6 bases, and the junction held 6 bases outside the gene matches. The CDR3 loop is CASSGGTSGVNEQFF. DNA of the CDR3: TGTGCCAGCAGTGGTGGTACTAGCGGGGTCAATGAGCAGTTCTTC.

The genes are TRBV11-2 and TRBJ2-1; 9 positions agree with TRBD2. This CDR3 spans 15 amino acids. Germline V CDR1 and CDR2: SGHAT, FQNNGV. J was trimmed by 2 bases and V by 4 bases; bases with no gene match: 3. The CDR3 nucleotides read TGTGCCAGCAGCTCGAGCGGGGGGACCTACAATGAGCAGTTCTTC. Amino acid sequence: CASSSSGGTYNEQFF.

This clone was recorded a few times. The chain recombines TRBV10-1 with TRBJ2-5, with TRBD1 as a possible D gene (6 bases). Germline V CDR1 and CDR2: WNHNN, SYGVQD (reference sequence). V was cut by 4 bases and J by 5 bases, with 14 bases left in between. CDR3 length equals 14 residues. The CDR3 sequence is CASSALERGETQYF. The CDR3 DNA sequence: TGCGCCAGCAGTGCCCTCGAAAGGGGGGAGACCCAGTACTTC.

The gene calls are TRBV24-1 and TRBJ2-3; 9 bases map to TRBD1. This CDR3 region has 16 residues. Trimming cost V 1 base and J 5 bases; bases outside gene matches: 6. Germline V CDR1 and CDR2: KGHDR, SFDVKD. The CDR3 region is CATSDLQGAQGDTQYF. DNA of the CDR3: TGTGCCACCAGTGATTTACAGGGGGCGCAGGGAGATACGCAGTATTTT.

The rearrangement joins TRBV7-9 to TRBJ1-2; D is possibly TRBD1 (6 bases). V was trimmed by 5 bases and J by 1 base, leaving 8 bases between them. CDR1 SEHNR and CDR2 FQNEAQ come from the germline V gene (reference sequence). The CDR3 is 13 amino acids. CDR3 coding DNA: TGTGCCAGCAGCCCGGACAGTAACTATGGCTACACCTTC. Translation: CASSPDSNYGYTF.

The chain recombines TRBV19 with TRBJ2-7; TRBD2 agrees at 9 bases. The CDR3 consists of 15 residues. With V trimmed by 6 bases and J by 1 base, 7 bases remained unmatched. From germline, CDR1 is LNHDA and CDR2 SQIVND (reference sequence). The DNA of the CDR3 is TGTGCCAGTAGCAGAAGACTAGCGGCATCCTACGAGCAGTACTTC. It translates to CASSRRLAASYEQYF.

The rearrangement joins TRBV27 to TRBJ2-7; the match to TRBD2 covers 11 bases. Germline CDR1 reads MNHEY; CDR2 reads SMNVEV (reference sequence). After removal of 3 bases from V and 3 bases from J, the junction contained 4 bases not matched to a gene. This CDR3 has 15 residues. The CDR3 bases are TGTGCCAGCAGTTTTTCCGGGACTAGCGGCTACGAGCAGTACTTC. Residues: CASSFSGTSGYEQYF.